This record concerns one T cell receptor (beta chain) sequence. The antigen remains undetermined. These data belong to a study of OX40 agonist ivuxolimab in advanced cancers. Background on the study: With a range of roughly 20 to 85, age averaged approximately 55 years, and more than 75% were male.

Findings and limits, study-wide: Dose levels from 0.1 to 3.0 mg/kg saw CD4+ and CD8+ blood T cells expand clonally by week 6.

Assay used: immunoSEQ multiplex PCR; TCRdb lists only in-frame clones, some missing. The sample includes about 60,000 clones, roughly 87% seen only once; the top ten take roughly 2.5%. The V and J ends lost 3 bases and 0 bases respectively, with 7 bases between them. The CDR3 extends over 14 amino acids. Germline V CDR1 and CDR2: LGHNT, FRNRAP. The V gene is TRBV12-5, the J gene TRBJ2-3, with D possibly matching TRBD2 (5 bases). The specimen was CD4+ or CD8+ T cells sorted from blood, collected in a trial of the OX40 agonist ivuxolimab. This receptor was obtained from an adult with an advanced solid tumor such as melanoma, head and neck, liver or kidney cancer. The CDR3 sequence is CASGFEGSTDTQYF. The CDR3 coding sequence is TGTGCTAGTGGTTTTGAGGGAAGCACAGATACGCAGTATTTT.